The next 15 T cell receptor beta chains were all read from a single sample in a study of CXCR3-negative and CXCR3-positive naive CD8 T cells. Each TRB cDNA library was prepared by 5' RACE (with UMI labels). TCRdb re-called the 5' RACE reads and catalogs CDR3 proteins one per entry, DNA excluded. This sample lists about 6,900 distinct CDR3 sequences; its ten largest clones have about 1.5%. No antigens are known for them. Study-level findings and limits: Researchers report that CXCR3-positive naive cells carry more hydrophobic TRB CDR3s than CXCR3-negative naive cells.

The sample was naive CXCR3+ CD8+ T cells from blood. Subset reported: CD45RO-CCR7+CD27+CD95- naive CD8+ T cells expressing CXCR3 (TNR3+). These receptors all come from a human donor in good health. Some clones in this sample may be carry-over from other donors' samples.

The chain recombines TRBV20-1 with TRBJ1-1. There are 13 residues in the CDR3. Per the germline V gene, CDR1 is DFQATT and CDR2 is SNEGSKA (reference sequence). The CDR3 spells CSARGPANTEAFF.

The V gene is TRBV29-1, the J gene TRBJ1-2; TCRdb designates TRBD1, a call that cannot be tested without DNA. The germline CDR1 and CDR2 sequences are SQVTM and ANQGSEA. The CDR3 extends over 14 amino acids. The CDR3: CSGGPGQDNYGYTF.

The chain couples TRBV7-6 to TRBJ2-1; TCRdb returns TRBD2, unconfirmable since there is no DNA. Germline V gives CDR1 SGHVS, CDR2 FNYEAQ. CDR3 size: 14 residues. The chain's CDR3 is CASRLLAAGNEQFF. The full variable domain, with the rest looked up from reference TRBV7-6 and TRBJ2-1, is GAGVSQSPRYKVTKRGQDVALRCDPISGHVSLYWYRQALGQGPEFLTYFNYEAQQDKSGLPNDRFSAERPEGSISTLTIQRTEQRDSAMYRCASRLLAAGNEQFFGPGTRLTVL.

This clonotype counts as medium-sized (0.01 to 0.1%) by frequency. This chain links TRBV6-5 with TRBJ2-1; checking the TCRdb D call of TRBD2 is not possible without DNA. CDR1 and CDR2 (germline): MNHEY, SVGAGI. The length of the CDR3 is 11 residues. The CDR3 sequence: CASSRYDEQFF.

This chain links TRBV12-3 or TRBV12-4 with TRBJ2-5; TCRdb picks TRBD2, but there is no DNA to check that call. CDR3 length: 13 amino acids. CDR3 amino acids: CASSPGLLETQYF.

Frequency places this clonotype as medium-sized. The V gene is TRBV9, the J gene TRBJ2-1; there is no DNA to check the TCRdb D call of TRBD1. Germline V lookup: CDR1 SGDLS, CDR2 YYNGEE. This CDR3 is 16 amino acids long. CDR3 sequence reads: CASSIQDSGMYNEQFF.

The rearrangement links TRBV5-1 to TRBJ1-1; TCRdb proposes TRBD1, but this gene call is untestable without DNA. The CDR3 covers 13 residues. Germline assignment: CDR1 SGHRS and CDR2 YFSETQ. CDR3 amino acids: CASSPGHHTEAFF.

This rearrangement joins TRBV28 to TRBJ2-2; TCRdb reports TRBD2, a call that lacks DNA to check it against. CDR3 length: 11 amino acids. Germline values: CDR1 MDHEN, CDR2 SYDVKM. The CDR3 region is CASGSAGELFF.

By frequency, this clonotype is medium-sized. The chain couples TRBV6-5 to TRBJ1-6. Germline CDR1 reads MNHEY; CDR2 reads SVGAGI. This CDR3 has 13 amino acids. The CDR3: CASSGQTNSPLHF.

The gene calls are TRBV7-9 and TRBJ2-5; the D call of TRBD1 rests on TCRdb alone, since no DNA is present to check it. The V gene's germline CDR1 is SEHNR and CDR2 FQNEAQ (reference sequence). This CDR3 is built from 18 residues. CDR3 sequence: CASSPRTILVLEVETQYF. Filled out from reference TRBV7-9 and TRBJ2-5, the complete variable domain reads DTGVSQNPRHKITKRGQNVTFRCDPISEHNRLYWYRQTLGQGPEFLTYFQNEAQLEKSRLLSDRFSAERPKGSFSTLEIQRTEQGDSAMYLCASSPRTILVLEVETQYFGPGTRLLVL.

The rearrangement joins TRBV7-2 to TRBJ2-7; TCRdb's D call of TRBD1 is untestable without DNA. Germline lookup yields CDR1 SGHTA and CDR2 FQGNSA. The CDR3 runs 15 residues. The CDR3 loop is CASSLVGRTTYEQYF.

This clonotype is medium-sized (0.01 to 0.1%) by frequency. The chain recombines TRBV12-3 or TRBV12-4 with TRBJ1-2; no DNA is available, so the TRBD1 call from TCRdb remains unchecked. This CDR3 spans 17 amino acids. The CDR3: CASSLDRWGLVEMGYTF.

The chain couples TRBV4-1 to TRBJ1-3; the D gene TCRdb calls, TRBD1, cannot be checked with no DNA. The germline V gene encodes CDR1 MGHRA and CDR2 YSYEKL. This CDR3 contains 17 residues. CDR3 residues: CASSQEPPAASGNTIYF.

The chain combines TRBV6-2 or TRBV6-3 with TRBJ1-1. The CDR3 runs to 12 residues. Germline lookup yields CDR1 MNHEY and CDR2 SVGEGT. The CDR3 loop reads CASSSGGVEAFF.

This clonotype is called medium-sized based on its frequency. The chain combines TRBV29-1 with TRBJ2-2; TCRdb designates TRBD2, a call that cannot be tested without DNA. Germline V gene sequence: CDR1 SQVTM, CDR2 ANQGSEA. The CDR3 length is 13 residues. The CDR3 loop reads CSVGSPNTGELFF.